This TCR beta chain comes out of a study of shared clonotypes between healthy human individuals. Deep-level running was used for the assay. Repertoires were generated with immunoSEQ multiplex PCR, while TCRdb's copy carries only in-frame clones and drops some. The repertoire has some 2,000,000 clones, 90% to 97% of them found once; the top ten carry around 0.13%. With 3 bases clipped from V and 2 bases from J, the junction kept 1 base outside the gene matches. CDR3 length: 15 residues. The V gene's germline CDR1 is MGHDK and CDR2 SYGVNS. Notes on this clone: What it recognizes is unknown.

Regarding the study as a whole: Among donors, the sharing of clonotypes was expected to be influenced by sequencing depth. The naive CD4 repertoires of a few donors were compared, and approximately 4.5% of clonotypes were shared.

This chain links TRBV25-1 with TRBJ2-1; 10 bases match TRBD2. Sequences were obtained from naive CD4+ T cells sorted from blood. Subset here: CD45RA+ positively selected. The TCR was taken from a man younger than 30 in good health. CDR3 region: CASSDSGRAYNEQFF. The CDR3 nucleotides read TGTGCCAGCAGTGACAGCGGGAGGGCCTACAATGAGCAGTTCTTC.